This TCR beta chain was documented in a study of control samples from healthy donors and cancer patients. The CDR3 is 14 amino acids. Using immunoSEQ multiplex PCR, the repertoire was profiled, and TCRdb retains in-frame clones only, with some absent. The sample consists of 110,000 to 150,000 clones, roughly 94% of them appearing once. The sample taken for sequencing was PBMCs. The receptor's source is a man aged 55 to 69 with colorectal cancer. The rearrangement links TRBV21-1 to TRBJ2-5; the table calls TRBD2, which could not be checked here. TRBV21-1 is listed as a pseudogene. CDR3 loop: CAGVSGTVKETQYF. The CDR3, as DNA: TGTGCCGGGGTCTCGGGGACTGTCAAAGAGACCCAGTACTTC.